This record concerns one T cell receptor (beta chain) sequence. Its cognate antigen is unknown. The data were obtained in a study of T-cell memory formation after mild COVID-19. The germline CDR1 and CDR2 sequences are SGHNT and YYREEE (reference sequence). The V end lost 5 bases, the J end lost 2 bases, and 12 bases lay between the germline ends. The CDR3 has 14 amino acids. From 5'RACE with constant-segment primers came TCR alpha and TCR beta cDNA libraries that carried sample barcodes and UMIs. TCRdb re-derived calls from the 5' RACE reads in MiXCR, one entry per CDR3 protein. The sample holds under 400,000 distinct CDR3 sequences, 25% to 30% seen once. Study results and limitations: SARS-CoV-2 specificity of second-wave clones peaking day 37 was unconfirmed. Some clones that responded were present in memory (sampled pre-infection), which suggests cross-reactive memory joined. Chiefly within CM and EM were the contracting CD4+ clones; CD8+ ones were within EMRA.

This clonotype was sampled from an adult woman who had mild COVID-19 (a few samples of this study predate the infection). Cell type and time point are not known. The chain uses TRBV5-4 and TRBJ2-3, with D perhaps TRBD2 (6 bases). The material sequenced was PBMCs or a T cell subset sorted from them (not recorded which). The DNA of the CDR3 is TGTGCCAGCAGGCCCGGCGGGGCCACAGATACGCAGTATTTT. Translating gives CASRPGGATDTQYF.